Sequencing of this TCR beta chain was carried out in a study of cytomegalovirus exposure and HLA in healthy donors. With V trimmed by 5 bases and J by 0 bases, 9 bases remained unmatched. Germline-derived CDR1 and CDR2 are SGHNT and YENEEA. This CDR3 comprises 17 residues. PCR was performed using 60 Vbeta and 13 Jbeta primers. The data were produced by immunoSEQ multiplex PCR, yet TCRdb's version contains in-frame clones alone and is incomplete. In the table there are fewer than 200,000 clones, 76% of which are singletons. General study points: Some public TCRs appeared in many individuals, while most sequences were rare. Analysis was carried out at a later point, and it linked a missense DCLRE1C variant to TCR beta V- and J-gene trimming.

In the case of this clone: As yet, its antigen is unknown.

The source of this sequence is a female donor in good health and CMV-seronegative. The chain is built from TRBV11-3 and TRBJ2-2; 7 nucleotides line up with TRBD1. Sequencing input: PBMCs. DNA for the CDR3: TGTGCCAGCAGCCCCTTCCCCGGGACAGCGAACACCGGGGAGCTGTTTTTT. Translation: CASSPFPGTANTGELFF.